This entry describes one T cell receptor beta chain. Its specificity is not known. Treatment specified: oral pan-JAK inhibitor, 5-10 mg twice daily. Sorting from PBMCs produced CD4+ and CD8+ T cells. This CDR3 has 14 amino acids. V was pared by 4 bases and J by 3 bases, with 5 bases of the junction left unmatched. Germline CDR1 and CDR2: MNHEY and SMNVEV (reference sequence). These data belong to a study of CD8+ T cells in alopecia areata. Extracted RNA was reverse transcribed into cDNA, the sequencing template. This table comes from immunoSEQ multiplex PCR, and its TCRdb copy is limited to in-frame clones, with some not included. The sample has under 150,000 clones; roughly 50% are singletons. Findings and caveats of the study: Persistence of many expanded lesional clones was seen in scalp and blood during tofacitinib. Scalp clonality and expanded CD8+ clones among the top 100 fell significantly with tofacitinib. Normal skin's resident alphabeta T cells are sequenced alongside lesional scalp T cells.

The origin of this receptor is a human donor with alopecia areata. The chain couples TRBV27 to TRBJ2-7; 8 nucleotides match TRBD1. Source: CD4+ T cells sorted from blood, taken at week 24, from a patient treated with tofacitinib. CDR3 in amino acids: CASSSYRGDYEQYF. The CDR3 DNA sequence: TGTGCCAGCAGTTCTTACAGGGGGGACTACGAGCAGTACTTC.